What follows are 9 T cell receptor beta chains derived from one specimen sequenced in a study of shared clonotypes between healthy human individuals. TCRdb keeps only in-frame clones here, not all; method: immunoSEQ multiplex PCR. This sample has more than 2 million clones, with approximately 94% found just once. Input material: naive CD4+ T cells sorted from blood. Noted subset: CD45RA+ positively selected. These receptors were obtained from a man aged 18 to 29 in good health.

The chain uses TRBV4-1 and TRBJ2-6, with no clear D. The CDR3 contains 16 residues. The germline CDR1 and CDR2 sequences are MGHRA and YSYEKL. V dropped 0 bases and J dropped 2 bases, with 8 bases sitting between them. DNA for the CDR3: TGCGCCAGCAGCCAAGATAGGGCCCCTGGGGCCAACGTCCTGACTTTC. It translates to CASSQDRAPGANVLTF.

The rearrangement joins TRBV7-2 to TRBJ2-3; D remains unclear. The CDR3 is made up of 14 amino acids. Germline loops: CDR1 SGHTA, CDR2 FQGNSA. Between the trimmed V and J ends, which lost 5 bases and 4 bases, there was a span of 13 bases. The CDR3 DNA reads as TGTGCCAGCAGCCCGGACCGGAGAGCAGATACGCAGTATTTT. Protein sequence: CASSPDRRADTQYF.

The V gene is TRBV19, the J gene TRBJ2-7; 11 bases are a match to TRBD1. Germline V gene data show CDR1 as LNHDA and CDR2 as SQIVND (reference sequence). The V gene end was trimmed by 4 bases and the J gene end by 6 bases; junction bases not matched to a gene: 5. The CDR3 length is 14 residues. CDR3 sequence reads: CASSTDRGQSEQYF. The CDR3 region has the DNA TGTGCCAGTAGTACGGACAGGGGGCAGAGCGAGCAGTACTTC.

The rearrangement links TRBV9 to TRBJ2-7, with D possibly TRBD2 on 5 matching bases. Trimming stripped 0 bases from V and 2 bases from J, with 12 bases between. This CDR3 has 15 residues. Germline values: CDR1 SGDLS, CDR2 YYNGEE. Here the CDR3 reads CASSVGAERTYEQYF. CDR3 nucleotides: TGTGCCAGCAGCGTAGGAGCGGAAAGGACCTACGAGCAGTACTTC.

This sequence joins TRBV5-1 and TRBJ1-1, with D unresolved. Germline V gives CDR1 SGHRS, CDR2 YFSETQ. The CDR3 extends over 11 amino acids. With 7 bases removed from V and 1 base from J, the gap between germline ends came to 5 bases. The CDR3 bases are TGCGCCAGCCGTCAGAACACTGAAGCTTTCTTT. Residues: CASRQNTEAFF.

In nucleotides, the CDR3 is TGTGCCAGCAGTTCTCCGACGGTTAACACTGAAGCTTTCTTT. It specifies CASSSPTVNTEAFF. The rearrangement joins TRBV6-5 to TRBJ1-1; D remains ambiguous. Trimming stripped 4 bases from V and 2 bases from J, with 11 bases between. CDR1 is MNHEY and CDR2 is SVGAGI in the germline V gene. CDR3 length: 14 amino acids.

This clone appeared a single time. Other nucleotide sequences in the sample specify the same CDR3. The CDR3 is CAISESGGGNQPQHF. In DNA form, the CDR3 reads TGTGCCATCAGTGAGTCAGGGGGAGGCAATCAGCCCCAGCATTTT. V and J are TRBV10-3 and TRBJ1-5, with D perhaps TRBD1 (6 bases). V was cut by 0 bases and J by 2 bases, with 8 bases left in between. The CDR3 runs to 15 residues. The germline gives CDR1 ENHRY, CDR2 SYGVKD.

The J gene is TRBJ1-5, the V gene TRBV4-1; the D gene is possibly TRBD1 (6 bases). The CDR3 has 17 residues. V was shortened by 3 bases and J by 0 bases, with 15 bases between the two germline ends. CDR1 and CDR2 from the germline V gene are MGHRA and YSYEKL. The CDR3, as DNA: TGCGCCAGCAGCCAGGAAGGGGGATATTATAGCAATCAGCCCCAGCATTTT. It translates to CASSQEGGYYSNQPQHF.

The chain joins TRBV5-4 to TRBJ2-7, with 7 bases matching TRBD2. The CDR3 is 16 residues long. CDR1 and CDR2 (germline): SGHNT, YYREEE (reference sequence). The J segment lost 2 bases and the V segment lost 4 bases, leaving 12 bases of the junction unmatched. This CDR3 reads CASSPRGASGTYEQYF. CDR3 coding DNA: TGTGCCAGCAGCCCCCGTGGCGCTAGCGGAACCTACGAGCAGTACTTC.